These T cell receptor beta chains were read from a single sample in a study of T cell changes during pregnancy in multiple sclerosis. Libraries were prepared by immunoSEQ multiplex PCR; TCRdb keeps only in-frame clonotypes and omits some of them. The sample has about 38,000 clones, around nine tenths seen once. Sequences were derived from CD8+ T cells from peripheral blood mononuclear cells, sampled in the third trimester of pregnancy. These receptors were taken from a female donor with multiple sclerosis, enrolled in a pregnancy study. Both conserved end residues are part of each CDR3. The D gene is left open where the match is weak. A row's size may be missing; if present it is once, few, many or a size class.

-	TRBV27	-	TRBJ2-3	CASSVDSGFTDTQYF	TGTGCCAGCAGTGTAGACAGCGGGTTTACAGATACGCAGTATTTT
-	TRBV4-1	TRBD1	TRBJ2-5	CASSQDHLGTGVEETQYF	TGCGCCAGCAGCCAAGATCACCTGGGGACAGGGGTTGAAGAGACCCAGTACTTC
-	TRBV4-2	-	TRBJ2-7	CASSQEKRAYREQYF	TGTGCCAGCAGCCAAGAGAAGCGGGCCTACCGCGAGCAGTACTTC
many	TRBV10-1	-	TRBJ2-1	CASSDRGDYNEQFF	TGCGCCAGCAGTGACAGGGGTGACTACAATGAGCAGTTCTTC
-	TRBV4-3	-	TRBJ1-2	CASSQDSRGRYGYTF	TGCGCCAGCAGCCAAGATTCTCGGGGAAGGTATGGCTACACCTTC
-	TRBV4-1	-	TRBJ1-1	CASSQEGGRSNTEAFF	TGCGCCAGCAGCCAAGAGGGTGGCAGGTCGAACACTGAAGCTTTCTTT
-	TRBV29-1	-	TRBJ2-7	CSVGEVLWYEQYF	TGCAGCGTTGGGGAGGTTCTGTGGTACGAGCAGTACTTC
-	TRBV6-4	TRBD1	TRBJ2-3	CASSQGQGAFNTQYF	TGTGCCAGCAGCCAGGGACAGGGGGCTTTCAATACGCAGTATTTT
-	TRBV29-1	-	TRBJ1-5	CSVEEPGGDQPQHF	TGCAGCGTTGAAGAACCGGGAGGGGATCAGCCCCAGCATTTT
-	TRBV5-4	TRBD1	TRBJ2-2	CASSFDRGDTGELFF	TGTGCCAGCAGCTTCGACAGGGGGGACACCGGGGAGCTGTTTTTT
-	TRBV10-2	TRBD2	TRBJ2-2	CASILAGGAGELFF	TGCGCCAGCATACTAGCGGGGGGTGCCGGGGAGCTGTTTTTT
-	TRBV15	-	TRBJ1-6	CATSGSSGDFSPLHF	TGTGCCACCAGCGGCTCATCGGGGGACTTTTCACCCCTCCACTTT
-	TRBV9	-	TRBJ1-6	CASSVGRANSPLHF	TGTGCCAGCAGCGTCGGCAGGGCCAATTCACCCCTCCACTTT
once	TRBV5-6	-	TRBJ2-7	CATAPGFGSSYEQYF	TGTGCCACCGCCCCAGGGTTTGGCAGCTCCTACGAGCAGTACTTC
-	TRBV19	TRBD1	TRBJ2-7	CASSSGTETSHEQYF	TGTGCCAGTAGTTCCGGGACAGAGACCTCTCACGAGCAGTACTTC
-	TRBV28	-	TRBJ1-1	CASSPQYISAFF	TGTGCCAGCAGTCCGCAATACATATCCGCTTTCTTT
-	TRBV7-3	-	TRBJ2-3	CASSLEVEGVGTDTQYF	TGTGCCAGCAGCTTAGAGGTAGAAGGGGTAGGAACAGATACGCAGTATTTT
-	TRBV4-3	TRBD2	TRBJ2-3	CASSQDLGGGEDTDTQYF	TGCGCCAGCAGCCAAGATTTGGGCGGGGGGGAAGACACAGATACGCAGTATTTT
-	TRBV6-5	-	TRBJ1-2	CASSYSPTRQYGYTF	TGTGCCAGCAGTTACTCTCCAACGCGACAGTATGGCTACACCTTC
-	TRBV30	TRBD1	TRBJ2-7	CAWSGQGWYEQYF	TGTGCCTGGAGTGGACAGGGATGGTACGAGCAGTACTTC
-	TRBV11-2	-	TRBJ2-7	CASSMGLNYEQYF	TGTGCCAGCAGCATGGGACTGAACTACGAGCAGTACTTC
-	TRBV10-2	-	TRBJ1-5	CASSESGEGNQPQHF	TGCGCCAGCAGTGAGTCAGGGGAGGGCAATCAGCCCCAGCATTTT
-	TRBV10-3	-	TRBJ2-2	CAISDSHTGELFF	TGTGCCATCAGCGACAGTCACACCGGGGAGCTGTTTTTT
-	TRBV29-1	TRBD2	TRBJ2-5	CSVVHRGGAYQETQYF	TGCAGCGTTGTCCATCGGGGGGGGGCATACCAAGAGACCCAGTACTTC
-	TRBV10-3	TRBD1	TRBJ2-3	CAISRTGGEADTQYF	TGTGCCATCAGTAGGACAGGGGGCGAAGCAGATACGCAGTATTTT
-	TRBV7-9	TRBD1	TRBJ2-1	CASSSTGVDEQFF	TGTGCCAGCAGCTCTACAGGGGTCGATGAGCAGTTCTTC
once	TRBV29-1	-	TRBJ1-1	CSVEDSMNTEAFF	TGCAGCGTTGAAGACAGTATGAACACTGAAGCTTTCTTT
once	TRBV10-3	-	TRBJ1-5	CAISETGRSQPQHF	TGTGCCATCAGTGAGACAGGCAGGAGTCAGCCCCAGCATTTT
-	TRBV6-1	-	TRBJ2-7	CASSDGASGSYEQYF	TGTGCCAGCAGTGATGGGGCGTCGGGCTCCTACGAGCAGTACTTC
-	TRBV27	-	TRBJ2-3	CASSPVSAGLGPADTQYF	TGTGCCAGCAGTCCCGTGTCCGCGGGGCTGGGCCCTGCAGATACGCAGTATTTT
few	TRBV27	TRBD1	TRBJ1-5	CASKPQPGQGLYQPQHF	TGTGCCAGCAAACCCCAACCGGGACAGGGCTTGTATCAGCCCCAGCATTTT
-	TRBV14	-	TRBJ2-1	CASSQDIGSQANEQFF	TGTGCCAGCAGCCAAGATATCGGCAGCCAGGCCAATGAGCAGTTCTTC
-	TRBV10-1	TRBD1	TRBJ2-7	CASSVQTGTGYEQYF	TGCGCCAGCAGTGTGCAAACCGGGACAGGCTACGAGCAGTACTTC
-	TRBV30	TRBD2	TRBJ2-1	CAWRLDGTSEVGEQFF	TGTGCCTGGAGGCTAGATGGGACTAGCGAAGTGGGTGAGCAGTTCTTC
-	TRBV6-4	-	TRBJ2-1	CASSEGASSYNEQFF	TGTGCCAGCAGTGAGGGGGCTAGCTCCTACAATGAGCAGTTCTTC
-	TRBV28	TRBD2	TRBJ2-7	CASGRGLSGGPYEQYF	TGTGCCAGCGGCCGGGGGCTTAGCGGGGGACCCTACGAGCAGTACTTC
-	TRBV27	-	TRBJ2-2	CASSPMPSGDITGELFF	TGTGCCAGCAGTCCGATGCCGTCAGGGGATATCACCGGGGAGCTGTTTTTT
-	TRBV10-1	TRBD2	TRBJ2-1	CASSEGLAPYNEQFF	TGCGCCAGCAGTGAGGGACTAGCGCCTTACAATGAGCAGTTCTTC
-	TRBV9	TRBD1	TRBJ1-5	CASSVVGGHQPQHF	TGTGCCAGCAGCGTAGTAGGGGGCCATCAGCCCCAGCATTTT
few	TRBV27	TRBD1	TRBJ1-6	CASSPGTEYNSPLHF	TGTGCCAGCAGTCCAGGGACAGAGTATAATTCACCCCTCCACTTT
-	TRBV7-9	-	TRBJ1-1	CASSPEIGAFF	TGTGCCAGCAGCCCTGAAATCGGAGCTTTCTTT
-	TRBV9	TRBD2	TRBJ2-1	CASSVSGTSDYNEQFF	TGTGCCAGCAGCGTATCCGGGACTAGCGACTACAATGAGCAGTTCTTC
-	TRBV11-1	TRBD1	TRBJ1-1	CASSPYRGLVNTEAFF	TGTGCCAGCAGCCCATACAGGGGGCTCGTTAACACTGAAGCTTTCTTT
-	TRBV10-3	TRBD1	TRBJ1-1	CAISEWGQGTTEAFF	TGTGCCATCAGTGAGTGGGGACAGGGGACCACTGAAGCTTTCTTT
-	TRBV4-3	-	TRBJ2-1	CASSQEWSPYYNEQFF	TGCGCCAGCAGCCAAGAGTGGTCCCCCTACTACAATGAGCAGTTCTTC
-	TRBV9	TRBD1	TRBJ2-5	CASSVGGTAYQETQYF	TGTGCCAGCAGCGTAGGAGGGACAGCTTATCAAGAGACCCAGTACTTC
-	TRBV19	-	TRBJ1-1	CASSTRQFTEAFF	TGTGCCAGTAGTACGAGACAGTTCACTGAAGCTTTCTTT
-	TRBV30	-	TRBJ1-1	CAWSVQGEPNTEAFF	TGTGCCTGGAGTGTACAAGGAGAACCGAACACTGAAGCTTTCTTT